These 10 T cell receptor beta chains originate from one sample sequenced in a study of blood T cell repertoires in COVID-19. Clones were read by immunoSEQ multiplex PCR, and TCRdb kept only the in-frame ones, dropping some. This sample yields around 130,000 clones, of which roughly 77% are seen a single time; more than 15% belongs to the top ten. The specimen was peripheral blood. The receptors come from a man aged 60-69 years with active or convalescent COVID-19.

This chain links TRBV19 with TRBJ2-5, with D unresolved. V lost 4 bases and J 2 bases, leaving 5 bases between the germline ends. The CDR3 length is 12 residues. Germline values: CDR1 LNHDA, CDR2 SQIVND (reference sequence). This CDR3 is CASSTQQETQYF. CDR3 nucleotide sequence: TGTGCCAGTAGTACCCAGCAAGAGACCCAGTACTTC.

The genes are TRBV19 and TRBJ1-5; 11 bases are shared with TRBD1. Germline V gives CDR1 LNHDA, CDR2 SQIVND (reference sequence). V lost 0 bases to trimming and J lost 5 bases; unmatched junction nucleotides: 9. The CDR3 loop spans 18 amino acids. CDR3 sequence (DNA): TGTGCCAGTAGTATAGATCTAATTGGGACAGGGGGGCATCAGCCCCAGCATTTT. Its protein is CASSIDLIGTGGHQPQHF.

The chain is built from TRBV7-2 and TRBJ2-3; 7 bases line up with TRBD2. The CDR3 is made up of 15 amino acids. The junction had 8 bases not matched to a gene; V was cut back by 6 bases and J by 2 bases. Germline V CDR1 and CDR2: SGHTA, FQGNSA. This CDR3 reads CASSPSGTPTDTQYF. The CDR3 DNA follows: TGTGCCAGCAGTCCAAGCGGGACCCCCACAGATACGCAGTATTTT.

In DNA form, the CDR3 reads TGTGCCAGCAGTCCCGTGCGGGGCGGAGGCTACAATGAGCAGTTCTTC. Translating it yields CASSPVRGGGYNEQFF. This sequence joins TRBV28 and TRBJ2-1; maybe TRBD2 (6 bases). Germline V gene lookup returns CDR1 MDHEN and CDR2 SYDVKM. The CDR3 spans 16 residues. Trimming took off 5 bases at V and 3 bases at J, with 17 bases between the two ends.

This clone appeared a few times. The chain combines TRBV6-2 or TRBV6-3 with TRBJ2-1, with 7 nucleotides matching TRBD2. V dropped 2 bases and J dropped 3; count of bases not matched to a gene: 7. Germline V CDR1 and CDR2: MNHEY, SVGEGT. The CDR3 sequence is 16 residues long. In DNA, the CDR3 is TGTGCCAGCAGTTACGGGACGGGAGGACACTACAATGAGCAGTTCTTC. As protein: CASSYGTGGHYNEQFF.

This clone was found once. The chain employs TRBV13 and TRBJ1-1; D is unresolved. This CDR3 region has 13 residues. The germline V gene has CDR1 PRHDT and CDR2 FYEKMQ (reference sequence). The V end lost 2 bases, the J end lost 5 bases, and 9 bases lay between the germline ends. This CDR3 reads CASSLWAGTEAFF. DNA of the CDR3: TGTGCCAGCAGCTTATGGGCGGGTACTGAAGCTTTCTTT.

This clone was recorded a few times. At one end, the junction sequence differs from germline, possibly due to a read error. The rearrangement joins TRBV7-8 to TRBJ2-1, with no clear D. The CDR3 runs 15 residues. The germline V gene encodes CDR1 SGHVS and CDR2 FQNEAQ. This CDR3 reads CASSTPFSYYNGQFF. DNA for the CDR3: TGTGCCAGCAGCACCCCTTTCTCCTACTACAATGGGCAGTTCTTC.

The chain employs TRBV12-3 or TRBV12-4 and TRBJ1-6; no clear D gene. This CDR3 contains 13 residues. V dropped 0 bases and J dropped 8 bases, with 5 bases sitting between them. CDR3 DNA sequence: TGTGCCAGCAGTTTAGCGGCAGATTCACCCCTCCACTTT. Protein: CASSLAADSPLHF.

The V gene is TRBV5-5, the J gene TRBJ2-7; 10 nucleotides match TRBD2. CDR1 is SGHKS, CDR2 YYEKEE, per germline (reference sequence). Germline trimming cut 2 bases from V and 6 bases from J; bases unmatched to any gene: 11. The CDR3 sequence is 16 residues long. This CDR3 reads CASSLAGGFSGREQYF. The CDR3 nucleotides read TGTGCCAGCAGCTTAGCGGGAGGGTTTTCGGGTCGCGAGCAGTACTTC.

The chain is built from TRBV4-3 and TRBJ2-7, with a tentative D call TRBD2 (7 bases). The ends were cut back, 4 bases at V and 2 bases at J, with 12 bases in the middle. The CDR3 contains 14 residues. Germline V gene lookup returns CDR1 LGHNA and CDR2 YSLEER. The CDR3 region is CASSPGGGTYEQYF. The CDR3 DNA is TGCGCCAGCAGCCCGGGGGGCGGGACCTACGAGCAGTACTTC.